This passage covers 20 T cell receptor beta chains from one sample sequenced in a study of PD-1 blockade in classical Hodgkin lymphoma. Time point: cycle 4 day 1 (C4D1), after more than 5 weeks of nivolumab. Brentuximab vedotin exposure varied among the patients, all of whom had relapsed after autologous stem cell transplantation. Assay: immunoSEQ multiplex PCR; the TCRdb copy retains only in-frame clones and omits some. The table lists some 100,000 clones, roughly 91% of them singletons. The input for sequencing was peripheral blood mononuclear cells (PBMCs), taken before the fourth cycle of nivolumab. The source of these receptors is a human donor with classical Hodgkin lymphoma.

The J gene is TRBJ1-2, the V gene TRBV28; D may be TRBD1 (5 bases). Germline lookup yields CDR1 MDHEN and CDR2 SYDVKM. V lost 6 bases and J lost 3, with 8 bases in between. The CDR3 runs to 12 residues. CDR3 sequence reads: CASRGRDYGYTF. The DNA of the CDR3 is TGTGCCAGCAGGGGGCGAGACTATGGCTACACCTTC.

V and J are TRBV18 and TRBJ1-5; D gene unclear. CDR1 KGHSH and CDR2 LQKENI come from the germline V gene. This CDR3 region has 13 residues. The ends were cut back, 3 bases at V and 5 bases at J, with 8 bases in the middle. CDR3 residues: CASSPEADQPQHF. The CDR3 DNA is TGTGCCAGCTCACCCGAGGCGGATCAGCCCCAGCATTTT.

The chain has TRBV27 and TRBJ1-1, with D tentatively TRBD1 (5 bases). There are 12 residues in the CDR3. Per the germline V gene, CDR1 is MNHEY and CDR2 is SMNVEV (reference sequence). Trimming shortened V by 3 bases and J by 7 bases, and 9 bases separated the two germline ends. This chain's CDR3 is CASSFRQGEAFF. The CDR3 DNA reads TGTGCCAGCAGTTTCCGGCAGGGTGAAGCTTTCTTT.

The chain uses TRBV9 and TRBJ2-1; no reliable D call. Trimming took 3 bases from V and 6 from J, leaving 22 bases between them. The germline V gene encodes CDR1 SGDLS and CDR2 YYNGEE. The CDR3 has 17 amino acids. Here the CDR3 DNA reads TGTGCCAGCAGCGCGCCCAGGATAAGTGACCCGGGCAATGAGCAGTTCTTC. Protein sequence: CASSAPRISDPGNEQFF.

V and J are TRBV14 and TRBJ2-7; D is perhaps TRBD2 (5 bases). The V end lost 3 bases, the J end lost 0 bases, and 15 bases lay between the germline ends. In germline, CDR1 is SGHDN, CDR2 FVKESK. This CDR3 has 16 residues. CDR3 nucleotide sequence: TGTGCCAGCAGCCATTTGGTCGGGATTGCCTCCTACGAGCAGTACTTC. This gives the protein CASSHLVGIASYEQYF.

V usage is TRBV19 and J usage is TRBJ2-3; TRBD2 matches at 8 bases. V was pared by 5 bases and J by 4 bases, with 5 bases of the junction left unmatched. The CDR3 runs 14 residues. The germline gives CDR1 LNHDA, CDR2 SQIVND (reference sequence). CDR3 sequence: CASSGAGGADTQYF. CDR3 sequence (DNA): TGTGCCAGTAGTGGGGCGGGGGGCGCAGATACGCAGTATTTT.

The chain recombines TRBV5-6 with TRBJ2-5, with a weak D call TRBD2 (5 bases). Trimming removed 5 bases from V and 2 bases from J, with 19 bases in between. Per the germline V gene, CDR1 is SGHDT and CDR2 is YYEEEE. This CDR3 comprises 16 residues. CDR3 residues: CASRTLGSSGQETQYF. In DNA, the CDR3 is TGTGCCAGCAGAACCTTGGGCTCCAGCGGACAAGAGACCCAGTACTTC.

As for this clone: At the DNA level, this CDR3 is encoded by other sequences in the same sample as well. V gene TRBV5-1 combines with J gene TRBJ1-1; no definite D call. V lost 0 bases and J lost 1, with 4 bases in between. The CDR3 is 13 amino acids. Germline loops: CDR1 SGHRS, CDR2 YFSETQ. CDR3 DNA: TGCGCCAGCAGCTTGGCAGGGAACACTGAAGCTTTCTTT. It specifies CASSLAGNTEAFF.

The chain employs TRBV7-3 and TRBJ2-1; 7 nucleotides match TRBD1. CDR3 size: 13 residues. Germline loops: CDR1 SGHTA, CDR2 FQGTGA. Trimming took 0 bases from V and 12 from J; bases not matched to a gene: 5. The CDR3 is CASSLTVGDRQFF. The CDR3 nucleotides read TGTGCCAGCAGCTTAACGGTGGGGGACAGGCAGTTCTTC.

This rearrangement joins TRBV19 to TRBJ2-7; 7 bases line up with TRBD1. The CDR3 contains 15 residues. Trimming cost V 9 bases and J 6 bases; bases outside gene matches: 17. The germline V gene has CDR1 LNHDA and CDR2 SQIVND (reference sequence). CDR3 coding DNA: TGTGCCAGCCATCCGACAGGGTCGACTAAAGGCGAGCAGTACTTC. Its translation is CASHPTGSTKGEQYF. The complete variable domain, with remaining parts taken from reference TRBV19 and TRBJ2-7, reads DGGITQSPKYLFRKEGQNVTLSCEQNLNHDAMYWYRQDPGQGLRLIYYSQIVNDFQKGDIAEGYSVSREKKESFPLTVTSAQKNPTAFYLCASHPTGSTKGEQYFGPGTRLTVT.

The chain is built from TRBV27 and TRBJ2-7; 7 nucleotides align to TRBD1. The CDR3 has 13 amino acids. CDR1 is MNHEY and CDR2 is SMNVEV in the germline V gene (reference sequence). Losses at the gene ends were 6 bases for V and 7 bases for J; bases not matched to a gene: 9. CDR3 in DNA: TGTGCCAGCAGCACAGGGGTTTTAGAGGAGCAGTACTTC. Amino acid sequence: CASSTGVLEEQYF.

This sequence joins TRBV9 and TRBJ1-2; D gene unclear. The germline V gene encodes CDR1 SGDLS and CDR2 YYNGEE. This CDR3 contains 13 residues. V dropped 4 bases and J dropped 8 bases, with 15 bases sitting between them. CDR3 amino acids: CASSPSSQEGYTF. As DNA, the CDR3 is TGTGCCAGCAGCCCCTCGTCGCAGGAAGGCTACACCTTC.

This chain uses TRBV19 with TRBJ2-1; the D gene is possibly TRBD2 (5 bases). Trimming removed 3 bases at V and 5 bases at J, with 14 bases between. Germline CDR1 reads LNHDA; CDR2 reads SQIVND (reference sequence). The CDR3 is 15 residues long. DNA for the CDR3: TGTGCCAGTAGTATTCGTGGGAGCACCGACAATGAGCAGTTCTTC. This codes for CASSIRGSTDNEQFF.

The J gene is TRBJ2-7, the V gene TRBV5-6; TRBD2 agrees at 12 bases. Germline assignment: CDR1 SGHDT and CDR2 YYEEEE. This CDR3 is built from 17 residues. Germline trimming cut 2 bases from V and 4 bases from J; bases unmatched to any gene: 10. The DNA for the CDR3 is TGTGCCAGCAGCTTACCTCCCACTAGCGGGAGGTTTTACGAGCAGTACTTC. Protein product: CASSLPPTSGRFYEQYF.

The chain couples TRBV9 to TRBJ2-5; no firm D call. The CDR3 loop spans 14 amino acids. The V end lost 1 base, the J end lost 1 base, and 8 bases lay between the germline ends. Per germline, CDR1 SGDLS and CDR2 YYNGEE. The CDR3, as DNA: TGTGCCAGCAGCGTAAGGCAGGCCCAAGAGACCCAGTACTTC. Translated, it gives CASSVRQAQETQYF. The complete variable domain, with remaining parts taken from reference TRBV9 and TRBJ2-5, reads DSGVTQTPKHLITATGQRVTLRCSPRSGDLSVYWYQQSLDQGLQFLIQYYNGEERAKGNILERFSAQQFPDLHSELNLSSLELGDSALYFCASSVRQAQETQYFGPGTRLLVL.

The rearrangement uses TRBV2 and TRBJ1-2; maybe TRBD1 (6 bases). This CDR3 comprises 19 residues. The germline gives CDR1 SNHLY, CDR2 FYNNEI. V lost 5 bases and J 4 bases, leaving 29 bases between the germline ends. The CDR3 DNA reads TGTGCCAGCAGTTCCTATTCCCCGGGTAGGGAGGGGGTTGCCTATGGCTACACCTTC. Translation gives CASSSYSPGREGVAYGYTF. Together with reference TRBV2 and TRBJ1-2, the CDR3 gives the full variable domain: EPEVTQTPSHQVTQMGQEVILRCVPISNHLYFYWYRQILGQKVEFLVSFYNNEISEKSEIFDDQFSVERPDGSNFTLKIRSTKLEDSAMYFCASSSYSPGREGVAYGYTFGSGTRLTVV.

Concerning this clone: Distinct nucleotide sequences in the sample also encode this CDR3. The V gene is TRBV18, the J gene TRBJ2-5, with no clear D. This CDR3 region has 11 residues. From germline, CDR1 is KGHSH and CDR2 LQKENI. Trimming shortened V by 2 bases and J by 5 bases, and 3 bases separated the two germline ends. The CDR3 nucleotides are TGTGCCAGCTCACCAAGGGAGACCCAGTACTTC. Its translation is CASSPRETQYF.

The rearrangement joins TRBV7-6 to TRBJ2-2; maybe TRBD2 (5 bases). Germline lookup yields CDR1 SGHVS and CDR2 FNYEAQ. The CDR3 is 15 residues long. Trimming took 4 bases from V and 1 from J, leaving 10 bases between them. DNA for the CDR3: TGTGCCAGCAGCTCAGCGGAGCTGAACACCGGGGAGCTGTTTTTT. It encodes CASSSAELNTGELFF.

V is TRBV11-2 and J is TRBJ1-2; tentatively, D is TRBD1 (6 bases). The germline CDR1 and CDR2 sequences are SGHAT and FQNNGV. V gave up 0 bases and J gave up 2 bases, with 10 bases separating them. This CDR3 comprises 15 residues. The CDR3 nucleotides read TGTGCCAGCAGCTTAGATAGGGGGGGAAACTATGGCTACACCTTC. This encodes CASSLDRGGNYGYTF.

J is TRBJ1-4 and V is TRBV4-1; D call uncertain. V was trimmed by 2 bases and J by 7 bases, leaving 20 bases between them. Germline CDR1 reads MGHRA; CDR2 reads YSYEKL. The CDR3 contains 17 residues. The chain's CDR3 is CASSQRNSGLPGEKLFF. The CDR3 coding sequence is TGCGCCAGCAGCCAAAGGAATTCGGGCTTGCCGGGTGAAAAACTGTTTTTT.